The sequence of this TCR beta chain was determined in a study of spatial heterogeneity in lung cancer (dated by TCRdb to between 2018 and 2020). At the level of the whole study: Donors were under 95 patients with early-stage, untreated non-small cell lung cancer from the lung TRACERx cohort. Follow-up PBMC samples were sequenced whenever available, and the median time to follow-up was 2 to 3 years after resection. Beta-chain transcripts were consistently detected in greater numbers than alpha-chain transcripts, which likely reflected higher beta-chain transcript abundance. In the raw uncorrected reads, each unique combination of TCR and UMI appeared more than ten times on average. In non-small cell lung cancer, the study quantitatively compared TCR alpha and beta repertoires across several tumor regions, matched nontumor lung, and blood. TCR repertoire features were related to nonsynonymous mutation counts determined by whole-exome sequencing of tumor tissue. Both alpha and beta chains were TCR-sequenced in about 240 tumor regions, approximately 68 matched nontumor lung samples and around 50 PBMC samples obtained at surgery. Points the paper makes about the study in general: Ubiquitous expanded tumor TCRs were found in blood more often at tumor resection than at routine follow-up. Additional single-cell paired TCR alpha and beta sequencing was considered necessary to confirm, at a functional level, the hypothesis that regional TCRs recognize regional mutations. Only 14 to 15 patients were included in the comparisons of baseline and follow-up blood repertoires.

This clonotype has a count of ten or more. What antigen it recognizes has not been identified. The input lacks base qualities; no much larger clone sits a single base away. The time point label of this sample denotes: blood at routine non-recurrence follow-up after resection. For TCR sequencing, whole RNA was extracted from tumor and nontumor lung tissue, or from cryopreserved PBMC samples, and no cell sorting was done. Only patients with enough RNA available from two or more tumor regions were chosen for TCR sequencing. Libraries were built with 5' RACE. Reads for this sample came from a NextSeq 500. To allow correction of PCR and sequencing errors, the TCR library protocol tagged every TCR cDNA molecule with a unique molecular identifier. From the authors' description of their analysis: Decombinator tools were used for TCR identification, UMI-based error correction and CDR3 extraction. TCRs above a frequency of 2 per 1,000, corresponding to the top 1% of the tumor frequency distribution, were defined as expanded. Renyi diversity was calculated using the R vegan package after each repertoire was subsampled 100 times to 5,000 TCRs. CDR3 similarity networks were built from amino acid triplet string-kernel similarity, with CDR3s being connected when pairwise similarity was above 0.82. The public reads were reprocessed in TCRdb via fastp at Q25 and MiXCR, keeping in-frame beta chains. All rows with the same CDR3 protein become a single entry with the most common DNA and genes. For this entry, the V and J calls and clone size follow TCRdb and not the study's own pipeline. This sample holds about 16,000 distinct CDR3 sequences; approximately 6.8% were observed only once. The ten largest clones represent over 20% of the sample.

The TCR comes from a male donor with early-stage non-small cell lung cancer. The material was PBMCs, obtained at follow-up.

The nucleotide sequence reads TGTGCCAGCGCCCTCCCCAGGGGCTCAGATACGCAGTATTTT. Translated, it gives CASALPRGSDTQYF. Recombination joined TRBV6-6 with TRBJ2-3; 6 matching bases give a weak D call of TRBD1. Deletion took 8 bases off V and 4 bases off J, with a span of 16 bases between the germline ends. From its cysteine to its phenylalanine, the CDR3 spans 14 amino acids. Of the read, only the CDR3 DNA is kept; its 42 bases are in frame from base 1. As encoded in the germline V gene (reference sequence), CDR1 is MNHNY while CDR2 is SVGAGI.